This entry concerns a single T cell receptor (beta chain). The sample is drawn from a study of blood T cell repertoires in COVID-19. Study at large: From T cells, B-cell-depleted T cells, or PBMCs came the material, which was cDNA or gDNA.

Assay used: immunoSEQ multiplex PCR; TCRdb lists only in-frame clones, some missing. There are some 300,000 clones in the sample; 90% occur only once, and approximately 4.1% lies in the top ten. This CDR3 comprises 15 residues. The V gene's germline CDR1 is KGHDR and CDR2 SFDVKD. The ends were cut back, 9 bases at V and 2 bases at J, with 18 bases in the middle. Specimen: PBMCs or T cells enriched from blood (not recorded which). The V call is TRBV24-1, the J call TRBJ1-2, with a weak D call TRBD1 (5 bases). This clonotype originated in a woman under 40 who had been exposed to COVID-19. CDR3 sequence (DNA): TGTGCCACCCTTCGTGGAGTCAGGGTCAACTATGGCTACACCTTC. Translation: CATLRGVRVNYGYTF.